This T cell receptor (beta chain) was obtained from a study of cytomegalovirus exposure and HLA in healthy donors. Repertoires were generated with immunoSEQ multiplex PCR, while TCRdb's copy carries only in-frame clones and drops some. The data hold 92,000 or so clones, with 95% to 97% observed a single time. Study-wide findings and caveats: Cytomegalovirus association was assigned to about 150 TCR beta chains.

Comment on this clone: What it binds is unknown.

V lost 4 bases, J lost 5 bases, and 17 bases lay in between. Germline loops: CDR1 MDHEN, CDR2 SYDVKM. The CDR3 is made up of 15 amino acids. The receptor was isolated from a man aged 18 to 35 in good health and CMV-seronegative. The sample consisted of PBMCs. The chain recombines TRBV28 with TRBJ1-1; D gene uncertain. CDR3 residues: CASSWWETRWTEAFF. CDR3 nucleotides: TGTGCCAGCAGTTGGTGGGAGACCAGATGGACTGAAGCTTTCTTT.